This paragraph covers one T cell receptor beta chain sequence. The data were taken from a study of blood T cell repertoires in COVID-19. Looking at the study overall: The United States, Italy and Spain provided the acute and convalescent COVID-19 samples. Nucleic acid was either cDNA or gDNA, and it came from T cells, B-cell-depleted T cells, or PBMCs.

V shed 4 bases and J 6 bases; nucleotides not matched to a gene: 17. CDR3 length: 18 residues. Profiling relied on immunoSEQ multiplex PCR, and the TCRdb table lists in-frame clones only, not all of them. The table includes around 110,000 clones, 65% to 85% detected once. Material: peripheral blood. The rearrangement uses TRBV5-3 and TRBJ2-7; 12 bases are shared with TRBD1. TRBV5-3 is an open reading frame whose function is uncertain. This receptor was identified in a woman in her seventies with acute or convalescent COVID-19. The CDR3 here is CARSRKLRDRGRAAEQYF. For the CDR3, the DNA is TGTGCCAGAAGCCGCAAACTCCGGGACAGGGGGCGCGCGGCCGAGCAGTACTTC.